These 10 T cell receptor beta chains were sequenced from one sample in a study of shared clonotypes between healthy human individuals. Data came from immunoSEQ multiplex PCR; TCRdb stores just in-frame clones and leaves some out. The table records around 1.4 million clones, just under 99% of them present only once. The sequencing input was naive CD4+ T cells sorted from blood. Indicated subset: CD45RA+ positively selected. Receptors were obtained from a man aged 25 to 40 in good health.

This chain joins TRBV6-1 and TRBJ2-3; 8 bases are a match to TRBD1. This CDR3 region has 16 residues. Germline V gene lookup returns CDR1 MNHNS and CDR2 SASEGT. The ends lost 4 bases at V and 1 base at J; junction bases unmatched: 7. Here the CDR3 reads CASSGSGTGGTDTQYF. The CDR3 DNA reads as TGTGCCAGCAGTGGATCCGGGACAGGAGGCACAGATACGCAGTATTTT.

The rearrangement links TRBV9 to TRBJ2-7, with TRBD2 matching over 9 bases. The CDR3 consists of 14 residues. CDR1 and CDR2 from the germline V gene are SGDLS and YYNGEE. Losses at the gene ends were 4 bases for V and 0 bases for J; bases not matched to a gene: 2. The CDR3 sequence: CASSWGLASYEQYF. CDR3 bases: TGTGCCAGCAGCTGGGGACTAGCCTCCTACGAGCAGTACTTC. Supplemented by reference TRBV9 and TRBJ2-7, the full variable domain reads DSGVTQTPKHLITATGQRVTLRCSPRSGDLSVYWYQQSLDQGLQFLIQYYNGEERAKGNILERFSAQQFPDLHSELNLSSLELGDSALYFCASSWGLASYEQYFGPGTRLTVT.

The genes are TRBV5-4 and TRBJ2-3; no clear D. Deletions cut 3 bases from V and 2 bases from J, with 10 bases between. Germline loops: CDR1 SGHNT, CDR2 YYREEE (reference sequence). The CDR3 length is 14 residues. The DNA for the CDR3 is TGTGCCAGCAGCTCCACAGCCATCACAGATACGCAGTATTTT. Its translation: CASSSTAITDTQYF.

The chain combines TRBV5-4 with TRBJ2-7; 11 bases are a match to TRBD1. The CDR3 runs to 14 residues. The V gene's germline CDR1 is SGHNT and CDR2 YYREEE (reference sequence). J lost 2 bases, V lost 4 bases, and 2 bases had no gene match. CDR3 residues: CASSGTGGTYEQYF. CDR3 DNA: TGTGCCAGCAGCGGGACAGGGGGGACCTACGAGCAGTACTTC.

V usage is TRBV7-9 and J usage is TRBJ1-1; no clear D gene. The CDR3 covers 13 residues. V was pared by 8 bases and J by 4 bases, with 14 bases between. Germline lookup yields CDR1 SEHNR and CDR2 FQNEAQ (reference sequence). The CDR3 region is CASQVGESTEAFF. The CDR3, as DNA: TGTGCCAGCCAGGTCGGGGAGAGCACTGAAGCTTTCTTT.

The V gene is TRBV18, the J gene TRBJ2-7; no clear D gene. V was cut by 0 bases and J by 7 bases, with 13 bases left in between. CDR1 is KGHSH, CDR2 LQKENI, per germline. The CDR3 spans 14 residues. Here the CDR3 reads CASSPPSNTLEQYF. CDR3 DNA: TGTGCCAGCTCACCACCGAGCAACACCTTGGAGCAGTACTTC. Supplemented by reference TRBV18 and TRBJ2-7, the full variable domain reads NAGVMQNPRHLVRRRGQEARLRCSPMKGHSHVYWYRQLPEEGLKFMVYLQKENIIDESGMPKERFSAEFPKEGPSILRIQQVVRGDSAAYFCASSPPSNTLEQYFGPGTRLTVT.

J is TRBJ2-4 and V is TRBV6-1; D is ambiguous. The germline gives CDR1 MNHNS, CDR2 SASEGT. The CDR3 is made up of 13 amino acids. Trimming removed 7 bases at V and 8 bases at J, with 15 bases between. CDR3 region: CASTPVGADIQYF. The CDR3 DNA reads TGTGCCAGCACCCCCGTGGGCGCGGACATTCAGTACTTC.

The CDR3 spells CASSVGIQGRIYNEQFF. The CDR3 region has the DNA TGTGCCAGCAGCGTAGGAATACAAGGGCGGATCTACAATGAGCAGTTCTTC. The J gene is TRBJ2-1, the V gene TRBV9; no clear D gene. Germline CDR1 and CDR2: SGDLS and YYNGEE. CDR3 length: 17 amino acids. V lost 0 bases, J lost 3 bases, and 16 bases lay in between.

The rearrangement joins TRBV30 to TRBJ2-7; D possibly uses TRBD1 or TRBD2 (5 bases each). The length of the CDR3 is 16 residues. CDR1 GTSNPN and CDR2 SVGIG come from the germline V gene (reference sequence). V was pared by 0 bases and J by 4 bases, with 19 bases between. Written as DNA, the CDR3 is TGTGCCTGGAGTGTACCCAGCAGGGACCCCCTTTACGAGCAGTACTTC. Residues: CAWSVPSRDPLYEQYF. The full variable domain, completed using reference TRBV30 and TRBJ2-7, is SQTIHQWPATLVQPVGSPLSLECTVEGTSNPNLYWYRQAAGRGLQLLFYSVGIGQISSEVPQNLSASRPQDRQFILSSKKLLLSDSGFYLCAWSVPSRDPLYEQYFGPGTRLTVT.

This chain links TRBV11-3 with TRBJ2-2; tentatively, D is TRBD2 (6 bases). V shed 8 bases and J shed 6 bases, with 13 bases lying between them. The germline V gene has CDR1 SGHNT and CDR2 YENEEA. This CDR3 is 13 amino acids long. CDR3 sequence reads: CASSSSGAGELFF. In DNA form, the CDR3 reads TGTGCCAGCTCGTCCTCGGGGGCCGGGGAGCTGTTTTTT.